This note documents a single T cell receptor beta chain sequence. The antigen remains undetermined. Stimulus-free culture yielded autoproliferating CFSE-dim and non-proliferating CFSE-high T cells, each sequenced separately. Replicate wells were pooled after more than 6 days of stimulus-free culture of 5x10^7 CFSE-labeled PBMCs. This record comes from a study of memory B cells and T cells in multiple sclerosis. Overall study findings and caveats: Compartments had unequal clone-set sizes, affecting shared clonotype counts.

The table came from immunoSEQ multiplex PCR; TCRdb's copy has only in-frame clones and leaves some out. The sample shows approximately 30,000 clones, around 86% of them seen only once. The CDR3 length is 16 residues. Unmatched junction bases numbered 1, after V lost 5 bases and J lost 2 bases. Per germline, CDR1 SNHLY and CDR2 FYNNEI. Specimen: PBMCs from blood kept in culture. The chain employs TRBV2 and TRBJ2-1; the match to TRBD2 covers 15 bases. This sequence originates from a human donor with multiple sclerosis. The CDR3 here is CASSRTSGGAYNEQFF. DNA for the CDR3: TGTGCCAGCAGTCGGACTAGCGGGGGGGCCTACAATGAGCAGTTCTTC.